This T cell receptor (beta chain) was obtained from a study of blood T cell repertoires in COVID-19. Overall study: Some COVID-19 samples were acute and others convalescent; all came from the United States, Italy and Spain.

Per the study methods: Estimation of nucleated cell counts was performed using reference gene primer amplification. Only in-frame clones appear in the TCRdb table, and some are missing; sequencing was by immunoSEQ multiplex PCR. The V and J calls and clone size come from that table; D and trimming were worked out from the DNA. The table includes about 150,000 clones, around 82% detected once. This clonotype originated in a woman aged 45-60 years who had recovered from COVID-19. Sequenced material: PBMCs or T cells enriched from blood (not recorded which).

CDR3 nucleotides: TGTGCCAGCAGTTTGCCGGAGGGCCCAGGGGGCTACACCTTC. Protein sequence: CASSLPEGPGGYTF. The chain links TRBV28 to TRBJ1-2; D perhaps matches TRBD1 (5 bases). This CDR3 spans 14 amino acids. Germline V gene sequence: CDR1 MDHEN, CDR2 SYDVKM. Trimming took off 3 bases at V and 8 bases at J, with 16 bases between the two ends.